A selection of T cell receptor beta chains follows, all from one sample in a study of CD8 T cells in Susac syndrome. From the immunoSEQ multiplex PCR reads, TCRdb called clonotypes with MiXCR, one entry per CDR3 protein. The repertoire holds roughly 140,000 distinct CDR3 sequences, 85% to 95% seen once, with about 0.21% in the top ten. The specimen sequenced was CD8+ T cells from PBMCs. The receptor source for this set is a human donor with multiple sclerosis. The CDR3 runs from the conserved cysteine through the conserved F or W. A D gene is named only where the DNA matches it firmly.

. TRBV9 CASGGTGELFF
. TRBV30 CAWRKGDGYTF
. TRBV20-1 CSARDRLSTGANVLTF
. TRBV6-2/TRBV6-3 CASSHIPADEQYF
TRBD1 TRBV30 CAWSADRGTYEQYF
. TRBV30 CAWGRNAADTQYF
TRBD1 TRBV28 CASSTIRGQGRRETQYF
. TRBV5-1 CASSRGDTRRSYEQYF
. TRBV12-5 CASGMGHEQTQYF
. TRBV25-1 CASSGASNTEAFF
. TRBV12-3/TRBV12-4 CASNSDSGIETQYF
. TRBV9 CASSGANTEAFF
TRBD2 TRBV28 CATQTSGGQSSYEQYF
TRBD1 TRBV9 CASSVQGARGYTF
TRBD2 TRBV6-5 CASNPSGGSDTQYF
TRBD1 TRBV7-8 CASHRGGEAFF
. TRBV4-1 CASSQVKEREQFF
TRBD2 TRBV6-5 CASSSGGNEQFF
. TRBV29-1 CSVVHDTNTGELFF
. TRBV5-6 CASSSGTYIQYF
TRBD2 TRBV29-1 CSVISGGAIEQFF
. TRBV29-1 CSGASGAGFGETQYF
TRBD1 TRBV30 CAWSEDRDDYGYTF
. TRBV30 CAWNGEGADYGYTF